The TCR beta chain under discussion was sequenced for a study of blood T cell repertoires in COVID-19. Background on the study: Italy, Spain and the United States were the sources of the convalescent and acute COVID-19 samples. In each case, the material was cDNA or gDNA derived from T cells, B-cell-depleted T cells, or PBMCs.

Germline V lookup: CDR1 MNHEY, CDR2 SMNVEV (reference sequence). The CDR3 runs 16 residues. J lost 4 bases, V lost 2 bases, and 11 bases had no gene match. Per the authors' pipeline: Estimation of nucleated cell counts was performed using reference gene primer amplification. Sequenced by immunoSEQ multiplex PCR; TCRdb stores in-frame clones only, minus some. From that table come the V and J calls and clone size; the DNA was used to work out D and trimming. The data show under 200,000 clones, 85% to 90% seen once. The source of this sequence is a man in his forties or fifties with active or convalescent COVID-19. The source material was peripheral blood. The chain couples TRBV27 to TRBJ2-7; 7 nucleotides match TRBD1. The CDR3 region has the DNA TGTGCCAGCAGTTTACCGGGGACAGTTCATAATTACGAGCAGTACTTC. It specifies CASSLPGTVHNYEQYF.